Listed here are 6 T cell receptor beta chains from one sample, sequenced in a study of blood T cell repertoires in COVID-19. The method was immunoSEQ multiplex PCR; TCRdb's version includes in-frame clones alone and lacks a portion of them. Found here are some 380,000 clones, approximately 91% of them singletons; the top ten hold roughly 2%. The sequencing sample was made of PBMCs or T cells enriched from blood (not recorded which). The receptors shown here come from a woman aged 40-49 years with acute COVID-19.

V is TRBV4-1 and J is TRBJ1-5; 9 bases fit TRBD1. The trim removed 0 bases at V and 1 base at J, leaving 7 bases unmatched. Germline CDR1 reads MGHRA; CDR2 reads YSYEKL. The CDR3 contains 18 residues. CDR3 in amino acids: CASSQDLGTGYSNQPQHF. DNA of the CDR3: TGCGCCAGCAGCCAAGACCTCGGGACAGGGTACAGCAATCAGCCCCAGCATTTT.

The rearrangement joins TRBV24-1 to TRBJ2-1, with 11 bases aligning to TRBD1. Trimming took 10 bases from V and 5 from J; bases not matched to a gene: 9. CDR3 length: 15 amino acids. Germline loops: CDR1 KGHDR, CDR2 SFDVKD. Here the CDR3 reads CATGQDRGLDNEQFF. As DNA, the CDR3 is TGTGCCACGGGGCAGGACAGGGGGCTGGACAATGAGCAGTTCTTC.

V is TRBV7-9 and J is TRBJ1-1; tentative D call: TRBD1 (6 bases). This CDR3 region has 12 residues. Germline CDR1 and CDR2: SEHNR and FQNEAQ (reference sequence). Trimming cost V 5 bases and J 5 bases, with 9 bases left between them. The CDR3: CASSEGGTEAFF. Written as DNA, the CDR3 is TGTGCCAGCAGCGAGGGGGGGACTGAAGCTTTCTTT.

The gene calls are TRBV2 and TRBJ2-1, with 7 bases that match TRBD2. The V gene's germline CDR1 is SNHLY and CDR2 FYNNEI. The CDR3 spans 16 residues. Trimming removed 4 bases from V and 7 bases from J; junction bases left unmatched: 13. The CDR3 loop reads CASSGYLWEGSNEQFF. In DNA form, the CDR3 reads TGTGCCAGCAGTGGTTATCTGTGGGAGGGGTCGAATGAGCAGTTCTTC.

V gene TRBV30 combines with J gene TRBJ2-7; D is perhaps TRBD1 (5 bases). This CDR3 comprises 12 residues. V lost 3 bases, J lost 4 bases, and 10 bases lay in between. CDR1 GTSNPN and CDR2 SVGIG come from the germline V gene (reference sequence). CDR3 in DNA: TGTGCCTGGAGCCTACAGGTTTACGAGCAGTACTTC. This codes for CAWSLQVYEQYF.

The V call is TRBV11-2, the J call TRBJ2-7; 8 bases align to TRBD1. Germline CDR1 is SGHAT and CDR2 is FQNNGV. V dropped 4 bases and J dropped 6; count of bases not matched to a gene: 8. The CDR3 contains 14 residues. CDR3 residues: CASSSGQGAGEQYF. CDR3 DNA: TGTGCCAGCAGCTCCGGACAGGGCGCGGGCGAGCAGTACTTC.